This T cell receptor (beta chain) was profiled in a study of T cell responses to AZD1222 COVID-19 vaccine. Whole-study findings and limits: Reports say nearly half of spike-specific TCRs go after unmutated variant regions. Samples come after the peak T cell response, not at day 14.

A note on this clone: Its antigen remains unidentified.

Here immunoSEQ multiplex PCR was the method, and the copy in TCRdb shows in-frame clones only, minus some. Altogether 95,000 to 100,000 clones are present, approximately 84% being singletons, with the ten largest covering 16%. The ends were cut back, 5 bases at V and 7 bases at J, with 7 bases in the middle. This CDR3 comprises 11 residues. Germline lookup yields CDR1 LNHDA and CDR2 SQIVND (reference sequence). The clonotype was recovered from an adult in good health. Sample: peripheral blood, taken on day 0 of AZD1222 vaccination. This chain links TRBV19 with TRBJ2-3; D gene uncertain. CDR3 in amino acids: CASSPGNTQYF. The CDR3 DNA follows: TGTGCCAGTAGTCCTGGAAATACGCAGTATTTT.